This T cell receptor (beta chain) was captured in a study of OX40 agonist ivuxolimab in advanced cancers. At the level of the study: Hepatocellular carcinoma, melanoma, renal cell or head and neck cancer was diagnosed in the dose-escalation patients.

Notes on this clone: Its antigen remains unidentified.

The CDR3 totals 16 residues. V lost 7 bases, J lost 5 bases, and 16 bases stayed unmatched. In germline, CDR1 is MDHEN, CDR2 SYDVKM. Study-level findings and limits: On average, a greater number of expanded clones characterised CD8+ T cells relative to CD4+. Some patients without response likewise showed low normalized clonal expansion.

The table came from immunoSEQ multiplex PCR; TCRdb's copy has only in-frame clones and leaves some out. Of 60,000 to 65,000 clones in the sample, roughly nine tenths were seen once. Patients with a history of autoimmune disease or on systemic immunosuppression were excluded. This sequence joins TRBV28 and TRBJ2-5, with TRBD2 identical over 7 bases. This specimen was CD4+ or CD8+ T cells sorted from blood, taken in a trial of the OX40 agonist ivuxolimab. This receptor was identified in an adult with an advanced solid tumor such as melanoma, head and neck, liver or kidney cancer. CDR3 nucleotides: TGTGCCAGCAACCCGTCGGCTAGCGGAGGTGGGGAGACCCAGTACTTC. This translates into CASNPSASGGGETQYF.